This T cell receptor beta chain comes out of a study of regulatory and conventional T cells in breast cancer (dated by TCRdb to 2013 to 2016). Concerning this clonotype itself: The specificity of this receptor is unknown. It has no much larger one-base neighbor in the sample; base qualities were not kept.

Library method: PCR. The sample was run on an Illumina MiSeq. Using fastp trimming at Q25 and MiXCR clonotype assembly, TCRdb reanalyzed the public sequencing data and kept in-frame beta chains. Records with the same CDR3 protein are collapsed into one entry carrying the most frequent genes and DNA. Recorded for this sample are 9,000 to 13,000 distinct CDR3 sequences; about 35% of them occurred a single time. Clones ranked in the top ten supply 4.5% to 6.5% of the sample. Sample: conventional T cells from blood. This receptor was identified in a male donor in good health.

For the CDR3, the sequence is CASKPQGAEAFF. The sequenced DNA: TGTGCCAGCAAACCACAGGGGGCTGAAGCTTTCTTT. This chain joins TRBV2 to TRBJ1-1; 8 middle bases align to TRBD1. From the germline V gene, CDR1 is SNHLY and CDR2 is FYNNEI. Inclusive of the bounding cysteine and phenylalanine, the CDR3 is 12 residues long. Of all the DNA, just the CDR3 is kept, 36 bases in frame from base 1. V trim: 7 bases; J trim: 6 bases; unmatched bases: 4.